This TCR beta chain emerged from a study of blood T cell repertoires in COVID-19. Whole-study context: COVID-19 samples collected from the United States, Italy and Spain covered acute and convalescent phases. The cDNA or gDNA used as material had been derived from T cells, B-cell-depleted T cells, or PBMCs.

This CDR3 is 16 amino acids long. V was shortened by 4 bases and J by 0 bases, with 13 bases between the two germline ends. Looked up from germline, CDR1 is LGHDT and CDR2 is YNNKEL (reference sequence). Per the original methods: Reference gene primer amplification gave estimated nucleated cell counts. Profiling relied on immunoSEQ multiplex PCR, and the TCRdb table lists in-frame clones only, not all of them. That table gives V, J and clone size, and the DNA gave D and trimming. The sample has about 150,000 clones, roughly 90% seen once. The origin of this receptor is a man in his sixties with active or convalescent COVID-19. The chain is built from TRBV3-1 (or the pseudogene TRBV3-2) and TRBJ2-1, with D possibly TRBD1 on 6 matching bases. Sequenced input: peripheral blood. DNA of the CDR3: TGTGCCAGCAGCCGGGGGACAACGCCCTCCTACAATGAGCAGTTCTTC. Its protein product is CASSRGTTPSYNEQFF.